A selection of T cell receptor beta chains follows, all from one sample in a study of HIV-infected patients and healthy controls. Each CDR3 protein gets one entry after TCRdb re-called the 5' RACE reads with MiXCR. The sample lists fewer than 20,000 distinct CDR3 sequences; about 7.7% were seen once. Sequencing was performed on blood. These receptors came from an adult in good health. CDR3s include the opening cysteine and the closing phenylalanine or tryptophan. The order of the fields is J gene, V gene, D gene, clone size, CDR3 protein, CDR3 DNA. The D gene is left open where the match is weak. Not all rows give a size; the values are once, few, many and, for expanded clones, a class.

>TRBJ2-5|TRBV2|NA|many
CASILRRDPTRGQETQYF
TGTGCCAGCATACTCCGCAGGGACCCGACTCGCGGGCAAGAGACCCAGTACTTC
>TRBJ2-7|TRBV29-1|NA|many
CSVEVGSSYEQYF
TGCAGCGTTGAGGTCGGGAGCTCCTACGAGCAGTACTTC
>TRBJ1-4|TRBV6-6|NA|NA
CASRMDSKNEKLFF
TGTGCCAGCAGGATGGACTCAAAAAATGAAAAACTGTTTTTT
>TRBJ1-5|TRBV15|TRBD1|many
CATSRKTGANQPQHF
TGTGCCACCAGCAGAAAGACAGGGGCTAATCAGCCCCAGCATTTT
>TRBJ2-7|TRBV7-9|TRBD1|many
CASSAQGAPREQYF
TGTGCCAGCAGCGCCCAGGGGGCGCCGAGAGAGCAGTACTTC
>TRBJ1-6|TRBV9|NA|many
CASSPGRALHF
TGTGCCAGCAGCCCCGGCCGAGCCCTCCACTTT
>TRBJ2-7|TRBV13|NA|many
CASSPKGERGEQYF
TGTGCCAGCAGCCCCAAGGGGGAGCGGGGCGAGCAGTACTTC
>TRBJ2-2|TRBV9|NA|many
CASSVGRVWDTGELFF
TGTGCCAGCAGCGTAGGAAGGGTTTGGGACACCGGGGAGCTGTTTTTT
>TRBJ1-5|TRBV12-3/TRBV12-4|NA|many
CASSLTDPLNQPQHF
TGTGCCAGCAGTTTAACGGACCCGCTCAATCAGCCCCAGCATTTT
>TRBJ1-6|TRBV7-9|NA|many
CASSLGGGSPLHF
TGTGCCAGCAGCTTAGGGGGAGGGAGTCCCCTCCACTTT
>TRBJ2-3|TRBV6-4|TRBD2|few
CASSDGVSGTDTQYF
TGTGCCAGCAGTGACGGGGTTAGCGGGACAGATACGCAGTATTTT
>TRBJ1-5|TRBV20-1|NA|medium-sized
CSVPWGGPKQPQHF
TGCAGTGTCCCGTGGGGGGGCCCGAAACAGCCCCAGCATTTT
>TRBJ2-3|TRBV7-9|NA|NA
CASSSRGQEVADTQYF
TGTGCCAGCAGCTCCCGGGGGCAGGAGGTCGCAGATACGCAGTATTTT
>TRBJ2-2|TRBV6-2/TRBV6-3|NA|NA
CASIMVGNTGELFF
TGTGCCAGCATTATGGTTGGTAACACCGGGGAGCTGTTTTTT
>TRBJ1-2|TRBV28|NA|many
CASSLPPPRGRLAMF
TGTGCCAGCAGTTTACCCCCTCCAAGGGGTCGGCTTGCTATGTTC
>TRBJ2-3|TRBV15|NA|many
CATSRVRERTDTQYF
TGTGCCACCAGCAGAGTCAGGGAGCGCACAGATACGCAGTATTTT
>TRBJ2-3|TRBV25-1|NA|many
CASRAELTDTQYF
TGTGCCAGCAGAGCGGAACTCACAGATACGCAGTATTTT
>TRBJ2-5|TRBV30|NA|many
CAWRFSSAKTQYF
TGTGCCTGGAGATTCAGTAGTGCCAAGACCCAGTACTTC
>TRBJ1-5|TRBV6-6|NA|medium-sized
CASASNSNQPQHF
TGTGCCAGCGCTTCGAACAGCAATCAGCCCCAGCATTTT
>TRBJ1-2|TRBV24-1|TRBD1|many
CATRDSYGYTF
TGTGCCACCCGGGACAGCTATGGCTACACCTTC
>TRBJ1-1|TRBV7-9|TRBD1|many
CASSLAVTGGSEAFF
TGTGCCAGCAGCTTAGCTGTGACAGGGGGTTCAGAAGCTTTCTTT
>TRBJ1-1|TRBV20-1|NA|large
CSARGRDTEAFF
TGCAGTGCTAGGGGAAGGGACACTGAAGCTTTCTTT
>TRBJ2-3|TRBV2|TRBD2|many
CASRRLAGAARRRASTDTQYF
TGTGCCAGCAGGAGACTAGCGGGGGCCGCCCGACGACGAGCTAGCACAGATACGCAGTATTTT
>TRBJ2-1|TRBV29-1|TRBD1|many
CSDGTGLSQNNEQFF
TGCAGCGACGGGACAGGGCTTTCCCAGAACAATGAGCAGTTCTTC
>TRBJ2-1|TRBV20-1|NA|many
CSARVGGGNEQFF
TGCAGTGCTAGAGTGGGAGGGGGCAATGAGCAGTTCTTC
>TRBJ1-1|TRBV2|NA|many
CASSAIAGDQTEAFF
TGTGCCAGCAGTGCAATCGCAGGGGACCAGACTGAAGCTTTCTTT